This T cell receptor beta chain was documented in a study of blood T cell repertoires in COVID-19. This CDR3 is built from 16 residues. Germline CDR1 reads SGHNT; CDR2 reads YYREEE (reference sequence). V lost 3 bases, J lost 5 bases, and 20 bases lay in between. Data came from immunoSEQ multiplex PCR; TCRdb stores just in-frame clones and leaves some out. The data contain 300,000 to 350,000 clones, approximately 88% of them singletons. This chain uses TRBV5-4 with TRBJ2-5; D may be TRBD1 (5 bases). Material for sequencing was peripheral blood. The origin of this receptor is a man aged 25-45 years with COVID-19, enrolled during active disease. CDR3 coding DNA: TGTGCCAGCAGCTGGACCCAAATCGACAGTCGGGAGACCCAGTACTTC. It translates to CASSWTQIDSRETQYF.